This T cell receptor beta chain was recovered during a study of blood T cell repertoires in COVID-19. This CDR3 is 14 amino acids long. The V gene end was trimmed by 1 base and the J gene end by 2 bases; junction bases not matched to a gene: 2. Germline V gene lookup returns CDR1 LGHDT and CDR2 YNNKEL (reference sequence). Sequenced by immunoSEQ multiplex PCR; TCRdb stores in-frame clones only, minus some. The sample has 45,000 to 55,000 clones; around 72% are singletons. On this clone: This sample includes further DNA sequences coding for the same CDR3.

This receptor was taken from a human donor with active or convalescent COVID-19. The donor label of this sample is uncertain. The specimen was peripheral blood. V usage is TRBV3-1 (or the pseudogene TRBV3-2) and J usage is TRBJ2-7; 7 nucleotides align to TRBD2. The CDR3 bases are TGTGCCAGCAGCCAAGGGACTAGAACCTACGAGCAGTACTTC. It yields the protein CASSQGTRTYEQYF.